One sample yielded the 9 T cell receptor beta chains listed below, sequenced in a study of blood T cell repertoires in COVID-19 (dated by TCRdb to the early 2020s). Library method: the immunoSEQ multiplex PCR assay. The table comes from immuneACCESS by way of TCRdb, which keeps in-frame sequences with V and J called. Part of the clones is missing from these tables; in studies checked, under half for an unresolved V gene and the rest for unknown reasons. The table for this sample lists over 450,000 clones; about 89% of them were counted only once. 7.8% of the sample is held by the ten biggest clonotypes. The material sequenced was peripheral blood. Receptor source: a woman aged 45-65 years with COVID-19, enrolled during active disease.

Points on this clone: One end of the junction varies from germline; a read error may be responsible. The chain couples TRBV30 to TRBJ2-7; TRBD1 agrees at 8 bases. In germline, CDR1 is GTSNPN, CDR2 SVGIG (reference sequence). The length of the CDR3 is 11 residues. The CDR3 coding sequence is TGTGCCTGGGGAAGGGGGCAGGGGGCAAACTTC. It codes for CAWGRGQGANF.

The V gene is TRBV6-5, the J gene TRBJ2-5; 8 bases align to TRBD2. The CDR3 runs to 15 residues. With 6 bases clipped from V and 4 bases from J, the junction kept 10 bases outside the gene matches. Germline CDR1 reads MNHEY; CDR2 reads SVGAGI. CDR3 residues: CASRRVGGVGETQYF. CDR3 DNA: TGTGCCAGCAGACGAGTCGGGGGGGTCGGAGAGACCCAGTACTTC.

This rearrangement joins TRBV2 to TRBJ2-7; 9 nucleotides agree with TRBD1. From germline, CDR1 is SNHLY and CDR2 FYNNEI. V gave up 7 bases and J gave up 6 bases; unmatched junction bases: 10. CDR3 length equals 14 residues. CDR3 sequence (DNA): TGTGCCAGCACCCGGGACAGGGCAGTTCCCGAGCAGTACTTC. It is translated as CASTRDRAVPEQYF.

The rearrangement links TRBV7-9 to TRBJ1-1, with a weak D call TRBD1 (6 bases). The germline gives CDR1 SEHNR, CDR2 FQNEAQ (reference sequence). The CDR3 totals 13 residues. V shed 8 bases and J shed 1 base, with 11 bases lying between them. The CDR3 DNA reads as TGTGCCAGCGTCCGAGGGGGGAACACTGAAGCTTTCTTT. This gives the protein CASVRGGNTEAFF.

CDR3 nucleotides: TGTGCCAGTAGACCCTCCGGGAGATCCTACAATGAGCAGTTCTTC. Amino acid sequence: CASRPSGRSYNEQFF. The V and J genes are TRBV19 and TRBJ2-1; maybe TRBD2 (6 bases). Germline V gives CDR1 LNHDA, CDR2 SQIVND (reference sequence). The V and J ends lost 6 bases and 1 base respectively, with 13 bases between them. The CDR3 is 15 residues long.

The rearrangement joins TRBV28 to TRBJ2-7; weak D call: TRBD2 (5 bases). CDR1 and CDR2 (germline): MDHEN, SYDVKM. The CDR3 is 12 residues long. Deletions cut 8 bases from V and 3 bases from J, with 11 bases between. The CDR3 sequence: CASEETNYEQYF. CDR3 nucleotide sequence: TGTGCCAGCGAGGAGACTAACTACGAGCAGTACTTC.

V gene TRBV5-1 combines with J gene TRBJ2-2; possible D gene TRBD2, 7 bases. In germline, CDR1 is SGHRS, CDR2 YFSETQ. This CDR3 region has 15 residues. Trimming took off 7 bases at V and 4 bases at J, with 17 bases between the two ends. The CDR3 bases are TGCGCCAGCGGGACCGGGGGGCCGGGCACCGGGGAGCTGTTTTTT. Its translation is CASGTGGPGTGELFF.

V gene TRBV7-8 combines with J gene TRBJ2-1; the D gene is possibly TRBD2 (5 bases). Germline V gene data show CDR1 as SGHVS and CDR2 as FQNEAQ. The CDR3 length is 16 residues. The V end lost 3 bases, the J end lost 0 bases, and 12 bases lay between the germline ends. CDR3 amino acids: CASSFRTRVSYNEQFF. DNA of the CDR3: TGTGCCAGCAGCTTCCGGACGCGGGTCTCCTACAATGAGCAGTTCTTC.

V is TRBV11-3 and J is TRBJ2-1; a weak D match, TRBD2 (5 bases). With 0 bases removed from V and 8 bases from J, the gap between germline ends came to 5 bases. The CDR3 has 12 residues. Germline CDR1 SGHNT, CDR2 YENEEA. CDR3 region: CASSLEADEQFF. The CDR3 DNA reads TGTGCCAGCAGCTTAGAAGCGGATGAGCAGTTCTTC. Variable domain in full (rest from reference TRBV11-3 and TRBJ2-1): EAGVVQSPRYKIIEKKQPVAFWCNPISGHNTLYWYLQNLGQGPELLIRYENEEAVDDSQLPKDRFSAERLKGVDSTLKIQPAELGDSAVYLCASSLEADEQFFGPGTRLTVL.